A selection of T cell receptor beta chains follows, all from one sample in a study of T cells in Graves' hyperthyroidism and ophthalmopathy. TCRdb ran MiXCR on the multiplex PCR reads and lists one entry per CDR3 protein. Found here are about 550,000 distinct CDR3 sequences, less than 25% of them singletons; the top ten hold about 26%. The specimen sequenced was blood. These receptors were collected from a man aged 18 to 29 with Graves' hyperthyroidism. Both conserved end residues are part of each CDR3. Fields, in order: V gene, clone size, CDR3 length, D gene, J gene, CDR3 protein, CDR3 DNA. The D gene is left open where the match is weak. A row's size may be missing; if present it is once, few, many or a size class.

TRBV15	many	15	NA	TRBJ2-7	CATSSSREFSDEQYF	TGTGCCACCAGCAGTTCCAGGGAATTCTCGGACGAGCAGTACTTC
TRBV12-3/TRBV12-4	many	13	NA	TRBJ1-1	CASSPRVLTEAFF	TGTGCCAGTAGCCCCAGGGTTTTAACTGAAGCTTTCTTT
TRBV12-3/TRBV12-4	once	17	TRBD2	TRBJ2-2	CASSRLAGGPGTGELFF	TGTGCCAGCAGTCGACTAGCGGGGGGGCCGGGCACCGGGGAGCTGTTTTTT
TRBV11-2	NA	13	NA	TRBJ2-5	CASSQPTQETQYF	TGTGCCAGCAGTCAGCCAACCCAAGAGACCCAGTACTTC
TRBV28	many	14	NA	TRBJ1-1	CASSPGPLDTEAFF	TGTGCCAGCAGTCCAGGACCCCTGGACACTGAAGCTTTCTTT
TRBV6-5	NA	14	NA	TRBJ2-5	CASSYQAPWETQYF	TGTGCCAGCAGTTACCAGGCCCCTTGGGAGACCCAGTACTTC
TRBV27	many	13	NA	TRBJ1-1	CASSDGLNTEAFF	TGTGCCAGCAGCGACGGACTGAACACTGAAGCTTTCTTT
TRBV5-1	NA	13	NA	TRBJ1-4	CASSDQGREKLFF	TGCGCCAGCAGCGATCAGGGCCGCGAAAAACTGTTTTTT
TRBV11-2	many	14	NA	TRBJ2-7	CASSVVYRVDEQYF	TGTGCCAGCAGCGTCGTCTACAGGGTTGACGAGCAGTACTTC
TRBV12-3/TRBV12-4	many	15	TRBD1	TRBJ1-5	CASSFRQGYNQPQHF	TGTGCCAGCAGTTTTCGACAGGGGTACAATCAGCCCCAGCATTTT
TRBV7-2	many	13	NA	TRBJ1-2	CASSLAGLGGYTF	TGTGCCAGCAGCTTAGCAGGGTTGGGTGGCTACACCTTC
TRBV10-3	many	12	NA	TRBJ1-1	CAISEAPTEAFF	TGTGCCATCAGTGAGGCCCCCACTGAAGCTTTCTTT
TRBV12-3/TRBV12-4	many	15	TRBD2	TRBJ2-5	CASTSAASGDETQYF	TGTGCCAGCACCTCAGCTGCTAGCGGGGATGAGACCCAGTACTTC
TRBV28	many	14	NA	TRBJ2-7	CASGLGRISYEQYF	TGTGCCAGCGGTTTGGGACGGATCTCCTACGAGCAGTACTTC
TRBV12-3/TRBV12-4	NA	14	NA	TRBJ2-7	CASSQQAGRNEQYF	TGCGCCAGCAGCCAACAGGCAGGGAGGAACGAGCAGTACTTC
TRBV2	many	13	NA	TRBJ1-2	CASSVVGREGYTF	TGTGCCAGCAGTGTGGTGGGGCGCGAAGGCTACACCTTC
TRBV9	many	14	NA	TRBJ1-1	CASSDGTGSNEAFF	TGTGCCAGCAGCGATGGTACAGGGTCTAATGAAGCTTTCTTT
TRBV19	many	13	TRBD1	TRBJ1-1	CASSVTGVAVAFF	TGTGCCAGTAGTGTTACAGGGGTGGCAGTAGCTTTCTTT
TRBV27	many	14	TRBD1	TRBJ2-7	CASSLGDRLDEQYF	TGTGCCAGCAGTTTAGGGGACAGGCTAGATGAGCAGTACTTC
TRBV19	many	14	NA	TRBJ1-5	CASSIELGNQPQHF	TGTGCCAGTAGTATTGAGTTAGGGAATCAGCCCCAGCATTTT
TRBV18	NA	17	TRBD1	TRBJ2-5	CASSPRTGEPYQETQYF	TGTGCCAGCTCACCACGGACAGGGGAGCCGTACCAAGAGACCCAGTACTTC
TRBV11-3	NA	16	NA	TRBJ2-5	CASSPGTRTLQETQYF	TGTGCCAGCAGCCCAGGGACTCGAACCTTGCAAGAGACCCAGTACTTC
TRBV20-1	many	13	TRBD1	TRBJ1-2	CSARRQGEDGYTF	TGCAGTGCTAGACGACAGGGGGAGGATGGCTACACCTTC
TRBV6-1	NA	15	NA	TRBJ1-2	CASSKSQPYNYGYTF	TGTGCCAGCAGTAAATCACAGCCTTATAACTATGGCTACACCTTC
TRBV12-3/TRBV12-4	many	12	TRBD1	TRBJ1-2	CASKTGGYGYTF	TGTGCCAGCAAGACAGGGGGCTATGGCTACACCTTC
TRBV15	many	15	TRBD1	TRBJ2-7	CATSRAQGAFYEQYF	TGTGCCACCAGCAGAGCCCAGGGGGCTTTCTACGAGCAGTACTTC
TRBV7-2	many	16	NA	TRBJ2-5	CASSRKLKDDQETQYF	TGTGCCAGCAGCCGAAAGTTGAAGGACGACCAAGAGACCCAGTACTTC
TRBV6-2/TRBV6-3	few	16	NA	TRBJ1-6	CASTRDQDRNESPLHF	TGTGCCAGCACCCGGGATCAGGACCGGAATGAGTCACCCCTCCACTTT
TRBV6-2/TRBV6-3	many	15	NA	TRBJ1-1	CASSSAEGLSTEAFF	TGTGCCAGCAGTTCGGCTGAGGGTCTCAGCACTGAAGCTTTCTTT
TRBV20-1	many	12	NA	TRBJ1-3	CSARGSGNTIYF	TGCAGTGCTAGAGGCTCTGGAAACACCATATATTTT
TRBV7-9	few	14	TRBD1	TRBJ2-7	CASSSDRAAYEQYF	TGTGCCAGCAGCTCAGACAGGGCGGCCTACGAGCAGTACTTC
TRBV6-2/TRBV6-3	many	14	NA	TRBJ2-5	CASSYSGREETQYF	TGTGCCAGCAGTTACTCGGGCAGGGAAGAGACCCAGTACTTC
TRBV6-1	NA	11	NA	TRBJ1-2	CASTRAIGYTF	TGTGCCAGCACCAGGGCAATCGGCTACACCTTC
TRBV2	many	11	NA	TRBJ1-2	CASRDRYGYTF	TGTGCCAGCAGGGACCGCTATGGCTACACCTTC
TRBV20-1	many	11	NA	TRBJ1-2	CSAISNYGYTF	TGCAGTGCTATCTCTAACTATGGCTACACCTTC
TRBV9	many	16	TRBD2	TRBJ2-5	CASSVSGGAKGETQYF	TGTGCCAGCAGCGTCAGCGGGGGGGCGAAGGGAGAGACCCAGTACTTC
TRBV6-5	many	14	NA	TRBJ1-1	CASSYGGVNTEAFF	TGTGCCAGCAGTTACGGAGGCGTGAACACTGAAGCTTTCTTT
TRBV28	many	14	NA	TRBJ1-2	CASTPPGGYYGYTF	TGTGCCAGCACTCCGCCCGGGGGGTACTATGGCTACACCTTC
TRBV30	many	13	NA	TRBJ1-1	CAWTPTMNTEAFF	TGTGCCTGGACTCCGACAATGAACACTGAAGCTTTCTTT
TRBV5-1	many	15	NA	TRBJ1-5	CASSLESGGNQPQHF	TGCGCCAGCAGCTTGGAATCGGGAGGCAATCAGCCCCAGCATTTT
TRBV19	few	17	NA	TRBJ2-7	CASSPGGRGRDSAEQYF	TGTGCCAGTAGTCCCGGCGGCAGGGGAAGAGATTCTGCCGAGCAGTACTTC
TRBV7-6	many	12	NA	TRBJ1-1	CASSFPGSEAFF	TGTGCCAGCAGCTTCCCAGGCTCTGAAGCTTTCTTT
TRBV19	many	16	NA	TRBJ1-5	CASSIGLGPSNQPQHF	TGTGCCAGTAGTATAGGATTAGGACCTAGCAATCAGCCCCAGCATTTT
TRBV12-3/TRBV12-4	NA	15	NA	TRBJ2-5	CASSEWVGGTETQYF	TGTGCCAGCAGTGAATGGGTGGGAGGAACAGAGACCCAGTACTTC
TRBV12-3/TRBV12-4	once	13	NA	TRBJ2-5	CASSFTSAETQYF	TGTGCCAGCAGTTTTACGTCTGCGGAGACCCAGTACTTC
TRBV4-1	many	14	NA	TRBJ2-2	CASSHPGDTGELFF	TGCGCCAGCAGCCACCCCGGGGACACCGGGGAGCTGTTTTTT
TRBV24-1	NA	14	NA	TRBJ1-2	CATSDRGGWAGYTF	TGTGCCACCAGTGACCGAGGGGGATGGGCTGGCTACACCTTC
TRBV6-2/TRBV6-3	once	14	TRBD1	TRBJ1-2	CASSYGTGLYGYTF	TGTGCCAGCAGTTACGGGACAGGGCTGTATGGCTACACCTTC
TRBV9	many	16	TRBD1	TRBJ1-1	CASSVVGQGVGTEAFF	TGTGCCAGCAGCGTAGTAGGACAGGGGGTCGGAACTGAAGCTTTCTTT
TRBV27	many	13	TRBD1	TRBJ1-1	CASSPGQEFEAFF	TGTGCCAGCAGCCCGGGACAGGAGTTTGAAGCTTTCTTT
TRBV7-9	NA	14	NA	TRBJ2-7	CASSLRGQSYEQYF	TGTGCCAGCAGCTTAAGGGGCCAGTCCTACGAGCAGTACTTC
TRBV28	many	16	NA	TRBJ1-5	CASMEGGGLGNQPQHF	TGTGCCAGCATGGAAGGGGGAGGATTGGGCAATCAGCCCCAGCATTTT
TRBV27	NA	15	TRBD1	TRBJ1-2	CASSLSGTVYYGYTF	TGTGCCAGCAGTTTATCAGGGACAGTATATTATGGCTACACCTTC
TRBV29-1	many	13	NA	TRBJ2-2	CSVVWANTGELFF	TGCAGCGTTGTCTGGGCGAACACCGGGGAGCTGTTTTTT